A single sample gave rise to the 10 T cell receptor beta chains below, sequenced in a study of blood T cell repertoires in COVID-19. Only in-frame clones appear in the TCRdb table, and some are missing; sequencing was by immunoSEQ multiplex PCR. This sample carries around 500,000 clones, roughly 85% of them seen once, and the ten largest clones take approximately 3.2%. The sample consisted of peripheral blood. These TCRs come from a human donor in a cohort sampled during active COVID-19.

The chain is built from TRBV30 and TRBJ2-5, with D maybe TRBD1 (6 bases). The CDR3 runs 13 residues. The germline V and J ends were trimmed by 2 bases and 5 bases, with 12 bases remaining between them. The germline gives CDR1 GTSNPN, CDR2 SVGIG (reference sequence). Here the CDR3 DNA reads TGTGCCTGGAGTACAGGGTGGAGGGAGACCCAGTACTTC. This codes for CAWSTGWRETQYF.

The V gene is TRBV3-1 (or the pseudogene TRBV3-2), the J gene TRBJ2-6; 11 bases align to TRBD1. CDR3 size: 19 residues. Trimming cost V 5 bases and J 0 bases; bases outside gene matches: 9. Germline V gene data show CDR1 as LGHDT and CDR2 as YNNKEL (reference sequence). CDR3 in DNA: TGTGCCAGCAGCAGTCGGACAGGGGGCTCAGTCTCTGGGGCCAACGTCCTGACTTTC. This sequence encodes CASSSRTGGSVSGANVLTF.

The V gene is TRBV7-2, the J gene TRBJ2-5; tentatively, D is TRBD2 (6 bases). Trimming took off 2 bases at V and 7 bases at J, with 14 bases between the two ends. Germline CDR1 is SGHTA and CDR2 is FQGNSA. CDR3 size: 14 residues. The CDR3 DNA is TGTGCCAGCAGCTTAATAGCGGTGGGGGGGACCCAGTACTTC. It translates to CASSLIAVGGTQYF.

The chain carries TRBV21-1 and TRBJ2-7; whether TRBD2, the table's D call, matches the DNA was not checked. TRBV21-1 is reported as a pseudogene. CDR3 length: 16 residues. CDR3 nucleotides: TGTGCCAGCAGCAAAGGGGGAGGGCGGAGGACCTACGAGCAGTACTTC. Residues: CASSKGGGRRTYEQYF.

This clone was counted once. This chain links TRBV30 with TRBJ2-3; 11 nucleotides align to TRBD2. The CDR3 extends over 17 amino acids. V lost 0 bases, J lost 5 bases, and 10 bases stayed unmatched. The V gene's germline CDR1 is GTSNPN and CDR2 SVGIG (reference sequence). CDR3 in DNA: TGTGCCTGGAGTGTACGTCCTAGCGGGAGGTGGGGAGATACGCAGTATTTT. As protein: CAWSVRPSGRWGDTQYF.

The chain links TRBV18 to TRBJ2-3; D not certain. Trimming pared 1 base from V and 7 bases from J, leaving 6 bases between. The CDR3 loop spans 12 amino acids. Germline CDR1 KGHSH, CDR2 LQKENI. The CDR3 DNA reads TGTGCCAGCTCACCACGTCCTTATACGCAGTATTTT. It is translated as CASSPRPYTQYF. Full variable domain (rest looked up from reference TRBV18 and TRBJ2-3): NAGVMQNPRHLVRRRGQEARLRCSPMKGHSHVYWYRQLPEEGLKFMVYLQKENIIDESGMPKERFSAEFPKEGPSILRIQQVVRGDSAAYFCASSPRPYTQYFGPGTRLTVL.

This clone was observed once. The CDR3 bases are TGTGCCAGCAGTCCTCAGGTGGACACTGAAGCTTTCTTT. It is translated as CASSPQVDTEAFF. The J gene is TRBJ1-1, the V gene TRBV12-3 or TRBV12-4, with unresolved D. The CDR3 contains 13 residues. Trimming removed 5 bases at V and 3 bases at J, with 10 bases between.

The rearrangement joins TRBV5-6 to TRBJ1-1; 7 nucleotides line up with TRBD1. The junction had 7 bases not matched to a gene; V was cut back by 0 bases and J by 8 bases. The CDR3 runs to 14 residues. The germline V gene has CDR1 SGHDT and CDR2 YYEEEE. The CDR3: CASSLDGGGREAFF. For the CDR3, the DNA is TGTGCCAGCAGCTTGGATGGAGGGGGCCGAGAAGCTTTCTTT.

The CDR3 region is CASSLGSRSNTEAFF. The CDR3 DNA reads as TGCGCCAGCAGCTTGGGATCCAGGTCGAACACTGAAGCTTTCTTT. The chain recombines TRBV5-1 with TRBJ1-1; D remains unclear. Per germline, CDR1 SGHRS and CDR2 YFSETQ. This CDR3 has 15 amino acids. Trimming pared 0 bases from V and 1 base from J, leaving 10 bases between.

The chain joins TRBV25-1 to TRBJ1-6, with unresolved D. The CDR3 runs 12 residues. Per germline, CDR1 MGHDK and CDR2 SYGVNS. V was shortened by 5 bases and J by 5 bases, with 4 bases between the two germline ends. The CDR3, as DNA: TGTGCCAGCAGTACTAATAATTCACCCCTCCACTTT. Its protein is CASSTNNSPLHF.